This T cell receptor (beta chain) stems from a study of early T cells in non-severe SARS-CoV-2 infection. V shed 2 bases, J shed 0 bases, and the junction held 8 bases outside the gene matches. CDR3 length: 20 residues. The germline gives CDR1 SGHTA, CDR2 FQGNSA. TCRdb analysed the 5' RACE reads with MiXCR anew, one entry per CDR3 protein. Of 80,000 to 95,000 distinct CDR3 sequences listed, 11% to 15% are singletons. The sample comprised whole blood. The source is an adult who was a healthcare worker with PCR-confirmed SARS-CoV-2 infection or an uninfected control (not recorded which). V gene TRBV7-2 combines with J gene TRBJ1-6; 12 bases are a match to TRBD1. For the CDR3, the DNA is TGTGCCAGCAGCTTATTTTTGGGACAGGGGGCTAGCTCCTATAATTCACCCCTCCACTTT. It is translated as CASSLFLGQGASSYNSPLHF.